The 28 T cell receptor beta chains below come from one sample, sequenced in a study of PD-L1 blockade in urothelial cancer. Sequencing used immunoSEQ multiplex PCR; TCRdb keeps in-frame clones, though not all of them. The profile shows 57,000 or so clones, over 75% of them singletons. Sequences were derived from PBMCs, sampled around atezolizumab (anti-PD-L1) treatment. These receptors originate from a man in his 70s with urothelial cancer.

This clone was counted once. This chain connects TRBV4-2 to TRBJ2-3; TRBD2 agrees at 7 bases. The CDR3 extends over 18 amino acids. CDR1 is LGHNA and CDR2 is YNFKEQ in the germline V gene. Trimming cost V 1 base and J 4 bases; bases outside gene matches: 14. For the CDR3, the DNA is TGTGCCAGCAGCCAAGGGGTCGGCCCGCGGGAGTTGTCAGATACGCAGTATTTT. This gives the protein CASSQGVGPRELSDTQYF.

The chain combines TRBV5-6 with TRBJ2-1, with D tentatively TRBD2 (6 bases). CDR3 length: 15 amino acids. V dropped 5 bases and J dropped 5 bases, with 17 bases sitting between them. The germline CDR1 and CDR2 sequences are SGHDT and YYEEEE. This CDR3 reads CASRRAGGPNNEQFF. In nucleotides, the CDR3 is TGTGCCAGCAGGCGAGCAGGAGGGCCGAACAATGAGCAGTTCTTC.

CDR3 sequence: CASSGRDGYTGELFF. In DNA, the CDR3 is TGTGCCAGCAGTGGGAGGGACGGATACACCGGGGAGCTGTTTTTT. The chain is built from TRBV27 and TRBJ2-2; the match to TRBD2 covers 7 bases. Looked up from germline, CDR1 is MNHEY and CDR2 is SMNVEV (reference sequence). The V segment lost 5 bases and the J segment 3 bases; nucleotides outside the gene matches: 6. CDR3 length: 15 residues.

The genes are TRBV29-1 and TRBJ2-6, with 7 nucleotides matching TRBD2. The germline gives CDR1 SQVTM, CDR2 ANQGSEA. There are 19 residues in the CDR3. Germline trimming cut 6 bases from V and 4 bases from J; bases unmatched to any gene: 21. This CDR3 is CSVGYGGLRYGIGANVLTF. CDR3 DNA: TGCAGCGTAGGCTACGGGGGGTTAAGATATGGGATAGGGGCCAACGTCCTGACTTTC.

This chain joins TRBV9 and TRBJ1-2, with TRBD1 identical over 7 bases. In germline, CDR1 is SGDLS, CDR2 YYNGEE. J gave up 2 bases and V 0 bases, and 4 bases lay outside the gene matches. This CDR3 is 15 amino acids long. CDR3 residues: CASSVGWDRNYGYTF. In DNA form, the CDR3 reads TGTGCCAGCAGCGTAGGGTGGGACAGAAACTATGGCTACACCTTC.

The chain has TRBV4-1 and TRBJ2-2; 7 bases align to TRBD2. The length of the CDR3 is 19 residues. After removal of 1 base from V and 5 bases from J, the junction contained 16 bases not matched to a gene. Germline assignment: CDR1 MGHRA and CDR2 YSYEKL. This chain's CDR3 is CASSQVQRRGGGGTGELFF. In DNA form, the CDR3 reads TGCGCCAGCAGCCAAGTCCAACGGCGAGGCGGGGGAGGAACCGGGGAGCTGTTTTTT.

The CDR3 protein is CASSSGLAGMTISYEQYF. CDR3 DNA: TGTGCCAGCAGCTCCGGACTAGCGGGCATGACAATCTCCTACGAGCAGTACTTC. V is TRBV7-8 and J is TRBJ2-7; 11 bases match TRBD2. The V segment lost 4 bases and the J segment 0 bases; nucleotides outside the gene matches: 11. The CDR3 loop spans 18 amino acids. Germline CDR1 SGHVS, CDR2 FQNEAQ.

The J gene is TRBJ2-1, the V gene TRBV5-4; D unresolved. CDR1 is SGHNT, CDR2 YYREEE, per germline (reference sequence). The ends were cut back, 1 base at V and 2 bases at J, with 4 bases in the middle. This CDR3 region has 13 residues. Here the CDR3 DNA reads TGTGCCAGCAGCTTGAGAGCCTACAATGAGCAGTTCTTC. Residues: CASSLRAYNEQFF.

This chain links TRBV4-2 with TRBJ2-2; TRBD2 is a possible D gene (6 bases). The CDR3 is made up of 18 amino acids. The germline CDR1 and CDR2 sequences are LGHNA and YNFKEQ. The V end lost 1 base, the J end lost 8 bases, and 23 bases lay between the germline ends. CDR3 DNA sequence: TGTGCCAGCAGCCAAGTGGGGGAGGCGGGGAGACTTTCAGGGGAGCTGTTTTTT. Amino acid sequence: CASSQVGEAGRLSGELFF.

For the CDR3, the DNA is TGTGCCAGCAGCCCCCCGAGGGGGGGACGGGAGACCCAGTACTTC. Its translation: CASSPPRGGRETQYF. V is TRBV7-9 and J is TRBJ2-5, with D perhaps matching TRBD2 (7 bases). The germline V gene has CDR1 SEHNR and CDR2 FQNEAQ (reference sequence). Between the trimmed V and J ends, which lost 5 bases and 5 bases, there was a span of 18 bases. The CDR3 sequence is 15 residues long.

There are a few counts of this clone. CDR3: CASSLGLAGGHNEQFF. The CDR3 DNA reads as TGCGCCAGCAGCTTGGGGCTAGCGGGAGGTCACAATGAGCAGTTCTTC. The chain recombines TRBV5-1 with TRBJ2-1; 11 nucleotides match TRBD2. Germline CDR1 SGHRS, CDR2 YFSETQ. The CDR3 loop spans 16 amino acids. The J segment lost 5 bases and the V segment lost 0 bases, leaving 4 bases of the junction unmatched.

This clone has only a few counts. The rearrangement uses TRBV29-1 and TRBJ1-5, with D possibly TRBD1 on 5 matching bases. The CDR3 covers 12 residues. Germline values: CDR1 SQVTM, CDR2 ANQGSEA. Trimming stripped 5 bases from V and 7 bases from J, with 12 bases between. The CDR3 nucleotides read TGCAGCGTTTTCCAGCCAGGGCAGCCCCAGCATTTT. This codes for CSVFQPGQPQHF.

This chain uses TRBV19 with TRBJ1-2; a weak D match, TRBD1 (6 bases). With 2 bases removed from V and 8 bases from J, the gap between germline ends came to 12 bases. The CDR3 runs 13 residues. Germline V lookup: CDR1 LNHDA, CDR2 SQIVND (reference sequence). The CDR3: CASSISRTDGYTF. The CDR3 DNA follows: TGTGCCAGTAGTATATCCCGGACAGACGGCTACACCTTC.

The chain has TRBV18 and TRBJ2-1; the D gene is possibly TRBD1 (6 bases). Looked up from germline, CDR1 is KGHSH and CDR2 is LQKENI. Trimming removed 8 bases from V and 2 bases from J, with 10 bases in between. This CDR3 is built from 13 residues. The CDR3, as DNA: TGTGCCAGCACCGGGACACCCTACAATGAGCAGTTCTTC. This codes for CASTGTPYNEQFF.

This clone showed up just a few times. This chain uses TRBV7-9 with TRBJ2-2, with D possibly being TRBD2 (6 bases). From germline, CDR1 is SEHNR and CDR2 FQNEAQ (reference sequence). Deletions cut 5 bases from V and 5 bases from J, with 12 bases between. This CDR3 region has 14 residues. CDR3 sequence (DNA): TGTGCCAGCAGCCCCCGGGGGTCTACCGGGGAGCTGTTTTTT. Translating gives CASSPRGSTGELFF.

V and J are TRBV5-4 and TRBJ2-1, with 10 bases lining up with TRBD1. The CDR3 extends over 15 amino acids. Unmatched junction bases numbered 8, after V lost 4 bases and J lost 7 bases. Germline values: CDR1 SGHNT, CDR2 YYREEE (reference sequence). The CDR3 protein is CASSPGTGDSNEQFF. The CDR3 region has the DNA TGTGCCAGCAGCCCCGGGACAGGGGATTCAAATGAGCAGTTCTTC.

There are a few counts of this clone. The chain carries TRBV6-5 and TRBJ2-1, with 9 nucleotides matching TRBD1. Germline V lookup: CDR1 MNHEY, CDR2 SVGAGI. After removal of 4 bases from V and 9 bases from J, the junction contained 4 bases not matched to a gene. The CDR3 runs to 13 residues. CDR3 sequence: CASSSGQGTEQFF. The CDR3, as DNA: TGTGCCAGCAGTTCCGGACAGGGGACTGAGCAGTTCTTC.

The chain employs TRBV5-1 and TRBJ2-5, with D perhaps TRBD1 (5 bases). The CDR3 totals 14 residues. Germline CDR1 and CDR2: SGHRS and YFSETQ. The V end was cut by 0 bases, the J end by 5 bases, with 11 bases between. CDR3 bases: TGCGCCAGCAGCTTGGCAGGGATGGCGGAGACCCAGTACTTC. It translates to CASSLAGMAETQYF.

This chain connects TRBV11-2 to TRBJ2-1; 9 bases agree with TRBD2. The ends lost 0 bases at V and 0 bases at J; junction bases unmatched: 6. The CDR3 is made up of 18 amino acids. Germline values: CDR1 SGHAT, CDR2 FQNNGV. This chain's CDR3 is CASSLDPTSGFSYNEQFF. Here the CDR3 DNA reads TGTGCCAGCAGCTTAGATCCAACTAGCGGGTTCTCCTACAATGAGCAGTTCTTC.

The CDR3 loop reads CASSSSPRGGSTDTQYF. CDR3 bases: TGTGCCAGCAGCTCCTCCCCGAGGGGGGGTTCCACAGATACGCAGTATTTT. The chain employs TRBV5-4 and TRBJ2-3, with a possible D match to TRBD2 (7 bases). The germline CDR1 and CDR2 sequences are SGHNT and YYREEE (reference sequence). V lost 3 bases, J lost 2 bases, and 19 bases lay in between. The CDR3 is made up of 17 amino acids. The entire variable domain, with the rest obtained from reference TRBV5-4 and TRBJ2-3, is as follows: ETGVTQSPTHLIKTRGQQVTLRCSSQSGHNTVSWYQQALGQGPQFIFQYYREEENGRGNFPPRFSGLQFPNYSSELNVNALELDDSALYLCASSSSPRGGSTDTQYFGPGTRLTVL.

The chain carries TRBV29-1 and TRBJ1-5; 10 nucleotides match TRBD1. The CDR3 consists of 13 residues. The germline CDR1 and CDR2 sequences are SQVTM and ANQGSEA. The junction had 5 bases not matched to a gene; V was cut back by 5 bases and J by 7 bases. CDR3 protein: CSVRTGGLQPQHF. CDR3 DNA sequence: TGCAGCGTTCGGACAGGGGGTTTGCAGCCCCAGCATTTT.

The chain carries TRBV28 and TRBJ2-7, with TRBD1 identical over 9 bases. The CDR3 has 14 residues. V gave up 2 bases and J gave up 4 bases; unmatched junction bases: 3. Germline V gives CDR1 MDHEN, CDR2 SYDVKM. Here the CDR3 reads CASSLGTGLYEQYF. In nucleotides, the CDR3 is TGTGCCAGCAGTTTAGGGACAGGGTTATACGAGCAGTACTTC. Filled out from reference TRBV28 and TRBJ2-7, the complete variable domain reads DVKVTQSSRYLVKRTGEKVFLECVQDMDHENMFWYRQDPGLGLRLIYFSYDVKMKEKGDIPEGYSVSREKKERFSLILESASTNQTSMYLCASSLGTGLYEQYFGPGTRLTVT.

This rearrangement joins TRBV18 to TRBJ1-2; possibly TRBD1 for D (6 bases). The ends were cut back, 1 base at V and 2 bases at J, with 14 bases in the middle. This CDR3 is 16 amino acids long. The germline CDR1 and CDR2 sequences are KGHSH and LQKENI. CDR3 region: CASSPQRQDMNYGYTF. In nucleotides, the CDR3 is TGTGCCAGCTCACCACAACGACAGGATATGAACTATGGCTACACCTTC.

This clone was recorded once. The chain links TRBV5-4 to TRBJ2-1; 7 bases align to TRBD2. V was pared by 2 bases and J by 2 bases, with 4 bases of the junction left unmatched. Germline CDR1 reads SGHNT; CDR2 reads YYREEE (reference sequence). The CDR3 is 15 residues long. Here the CDR3 DNA reads TGTGCCAGCAGCTTTGGCGGGAGTGCCTACAATGAGCAGTTCTTC. It specifies CASSFGGSAYNEQFF.

This CDR3 is CASSFIGELFF. CDR3 nucleotide sequence: TGCGCCAGCAGCTTTATTGGGGAGCTGTTTTTT. V usage is TRBV5-1 and J usage is TRBJ2-2; D unresolved. The CDR3 length is 11 residues. Germline V gene data show CDR1 as SGHRS and CDR2 as YFSETQ. Trimming cost V 2 bases and J 8 bases, with 4 bases left between them.

CDR3 sequence (DNA): TGTGCCAGCAGCTTAGTCCCGGACTCGTATGGCTACACCTTC. Translated, it gives CASSLVPDSYGYTF. This chain links TRBV11-2 with TRBJ1-2; no definite D call. V gave up 1 base and J gave up 5 bases, with 11 bases separating them. Germline V CDR1 and CDR2: SGHAT, FQNNGV. This CDR3 is 14 amino acids long.

The chain employs TRBV19 and TRBJ2-2, with TRBD1 identical over 7 bases. Germline V gene data show CDR1 as LNHDA and CDR2 as SQIVND (reference sequence). Trimming cost V 5 bases and J 5 bases; bases outside gene matches: 2. This CDR3 has 13 amino acids. In nucleotides, the CDR3 is TGTGCCAGTAGTGCAGGGGGAACCGGGGAGCTGTTTTTT. Amino acids: CASSAGGTGELFF.

This clone was observed a few times. The chain links TRBV18 to TRBJ1-2; D unresolved. CDR1 KGHSH and CDR2 LQKENI come from the germline V gene. V shed 1 base and J shed 7 bases, with 13 bases lying between them. CDR3 length: 14 residues. CDR3 amino acids: CASSPLSGIVGYTF. CDR3 DNA: TGTGCCAGCTCACCACTCTCCGGTATAGTTGGCTACACCTTC.